Presented here are 32 T cell receptor beta chains from one specimen sequenced in a study of blood T cell repertoires in COVID-19 (dated by TCRdb to about 2020). Library creation used the immunoSEQ multiplex PCR assay. TCRdb limited this immuneACCESS table to in-frame rearrangements with V and J called. A share of clones is missing; checked studies link under half to unresolved V genes, and the rest is unexplained. Here the sample has fewer than 250,000 clones; around 82% occur a single time. The ten largest clones take up 7% to 10% of the sample. Sequenced sample: peripheral blood. The receptors were sampled from a woman aged 45-59 years with acute or convalescent COVID-19.

The chain has TRBV29-1 and TRBJ2-7; 15 positions agree with TRBD2. The J segment lost 2 bases and the V segment lost 4 bases, leaving 3 bases of the junction unmatched. From germline, CDR1 is SQVTM and CDR2 ANQGSEA. The CDR3 is 15 residues long. The DNA of the CDR3 is TGCAGCGTTGGGGGACTAGCGGGAGGAACCTACGAGCAGTACTTC. The encoded protein is CSVGGLAGGTYEQYF.

V gene TRBV12-5 combines with J gene TRBJ1-2; D is perhaps TRBD1 (5 bases). There are 13 residues in the CDR3. Trimming took off 7 bases at V and 4 bases at J, with 13 bases between the two ends. Germline V gene lookup returns CDR1 LGHNT and CDR2 FRNRAP. CDR3 sequence reads: CASALTGFYGYTF. The CDR3 DNA follows: TGTGCTAGTGCCCTCACAGGATTCTATGGCTACACCTTC.

The chain combines TRBV10-3 with TRBJ2-7, with 9 bases identical to TRBD2. Unmatched junction bases numbered 11, after V lost 10 bases and J lost 7 bases. The CDR3 loop spans 13 amino acids. Looked up from germline, CDR1 is ENHRY and CDR2 is SYGVKD. The CDR3 region has the DNA TGTGCCACGCGGCGGGAGGGAGCAGGTGAGCAGTACTTC. Translation: CATRREGAGEQYF.

In DNA form, the CDR3 reads TGCAGTGCTAGTGCTAGCGGGAATACCTACGAGCAGTACTTC. Encoded protein: CSASASGNTYEQYF. The chain employs TRBV20-1 and TRBJ2-7; TRBD2 agrees at 9 bases. Germline CDR1 reads DFQATT; CDR2 reads SNEGSKA (reference sequence). This CDR3 is 14 amino acids long. With V trimmed by 3 bases and J by 2 bases, 5 bases remained unmatched.

Only a few counts were recorded for this clone. Other DNA sequences in this sample translate to the same CDR3. The V call is TRBV28, the J call TRBJ2-7; 9 nucleotides line up with TRBD1. The CDR3 sequence is 14 residues long. Per germline, CDR1 MDHEN and CDR2 SYDVKM. J lost 4 bases, V lost 4 bases, and 5 bases had no gene match. CDR3 loop: CASSWDRESYEQYF. In DNA form, the CDR3 reads TGTGCCAGCAGTTGGGACAGGGAGAGTTACGAGCAGTACTTC.

The chain carries TRBV27 and TRBJ1-1; D perhaps matches TRBD1 (6 bases). Germline V gene lookup returns CDR1 MNHEY and CDR2 SMNVEV (reference sequence). The CDR3 is 15 amino acids. V lost 0 bases and J lost 8, with 16 bases in between. The CDR3 DNA reads as TGTGCCAGCAGTTTATCTCGGTACAGGGCCGTAGAAGCTTTCTTT. Translation: CASSLSRYRAVEAFF.

Only a few counts were recorded for this clone. V gene TRBV27 combines with J gene TRBJ2-6, with D possibly TRBD1 on 5 matching bases. The CDR3 is made up of 16 amino acids. CDR1 is MNHEY and CDR2 is SMNVEV in the germline V gene (reference sequence). The V and J ends lost 6 bases and 0 bases respectively, with 12 bases between them. The CDR3 nucleotides are TGTGCCAGCAGCGTAAGACAGAGCTCTGGGGCCAACGTCCTGACTTTC. Amino acids: CASSVRQSSGANVLTF.

The genes are TRBV21-1 and TRBJ2-2; the tabulated D call, TRBD1, remains unverified against the DNA. TRBV21-1 counts as a pseudogene. There are 18 residues in the CDR3. The CDR3 reads CASSKGRAGQGKTGELFF. For the CDR3, the DNA is TGTGCCAGCAGCAAAGGAAGGGCGGGACAGGGTAAAACCGGGGAGCTGTTTTTT.

This sequence joins TRBV3-1 (or the pseudogene TRBV3-2) and TRBJ2-7; perhaps TRBD1 as D (6 bases). Trimming removed 0 bases at V and 5 bases at J, with 11 bases between. CDR3 length: 14 residues. The V gene's germline CDR1 is LGHDT and CDR2 YNNKEL (reference sequence). CDR3 DNA sequence: TGTGCCAGCAGCCAAGAACAGGGCTTCCACGAGCAGTACTTC. Translation: CASSQEQGFHEQYF.

The genes are TRBV11-2 and TRBJ2-2; D gene uncertain. CDR1 SGHAT and CDR2 FQNNGV come from the germline V gene. V gave up 5 bases and J gave up 6 bases, with 7 bases separating them. The CDR3 has 12 amino acids. CDR3 DNA: TGTGCCAGCAGCCCATGGCCCGGGGAGCTGTTTTTT. Amino acids: CASSPWPGELFF. Variable domain in full (rest from reference TRBV11-2 and TRBJ2-2): EAGVAQSPRYKIIEKRQSVAFWCNPISGHATLYWYQQILGQGPKLLIQFQNNGVVDDSQLPKDRFSAERLKGVDSTLKIQPAKLEDSAVYLCASSPWPGELFFGEGSRLTVL.

V is TRBV6-1 and J is TRBJ1-5; 10 nucleotides align to TRBD1. Germline assignment: CDR1 MNHNS and CDR2 SASEGT. This CDR3 region has 13 residues. Germline trimming cut 3 bases from V and 11 bases from J; bases unmatched to any gene: 4. CDR3 coding DNA: TGTGCCAGCAGTGATTGGACAGGGGGTTCCCAGCATTTT. As protein: CASSDWTGGSQHF.

The rearrangement uses TRBV11-2 and TRBJ1-1, with D possibly matching TRBD1 (5 bases). The germline V gene encodes CDR1 SGHAT and CDR2 FQNNGV. The V end lost 2 bases, the J end lost 1 base, and 8 bases lay between the germline ends. This CDR3 has 14 amino acids. The CDR3 loop is CASSLYQGNTEAFF. CDR3 DNA: TGTGCCAGCAGCTTATATCAGGGGAACACTGAAGCTTTCTTT.

The chain links TRBV5-1 to TRBJ2-1; 7 bases fit TRBD2. The CDR3 contains 15 residues. Germline CDR1 reads SGHRS; CDR2 reads YFSETQ. The J segment lost 2 bases and the V segment lost 9 bases, leaving 11 bases of the junction unmatched. As DNA, the CDR3 is TGCGCCACCGGACCGGGACTACTTACCTACAATGAGCAGTTCTTC. This encodes CATGPGLLTYNEQFF.

This chain uses TRBV24-1 with TRBJ1-6; 10 bases align to TRBD1. Germline CDR1 and CDR2: KGHDR and SFDVKD. With V trimmed by 3 bases and J by 5 bases, 3 bases remained unmatched. The CDR3 consists of 16 residues. The CDR3 is CATSDAGTGDNSPLHF. The CDR3 nucleotides read TGTGCCACCAGTGATGCTGGGACAGGGGATAATTCACCCCTCCACTTT.

J is TRBJ2-5 and V is TRBV5-1, with D possibly TRBD2 on 6 matching bases. This CDR3 spans 14 amino acids. CDR1 and CDR2 (germline): SGHRS, YFSETQ. Trimming took 5 bases from V and 4 from J, leaving 15 bases between them. CDR3 sequence (DNA): TGCGCCAGCAGGGGGCGGGAACTCGGAGAGACCCAGTACTTC. This gives the protein CASRGRELGETQYF.

The V gene is TRBV11-2, the J gene TRBJ2-5; 7 nucleotides match TRBD1. This CDR3 has 15 residues. The V and J ends lost 7 bases and 3 bases, in that order; junction bases with no gene match: 11. Germline V CDR1 and CDR2: SGHAT, FQNNGV. The CDR3 loop is CASIPGQTPKETQYF. The CDR3 DNA is TGTGCCAGCATCCCGGGACAGACGCCTAAAGAGACCCAGTACTTC. The variable domain in full, completed from reference TRBV11-2 and TRBJ2-5, reads EAGVAQSPRYKIIEKRQSVAFWCNPISGHATLYWYQQILGQGPKLLIQFQNNGVVDDSQLPKDRFSAERLKGVDSTLKIQPAKLEDSAVYLCASIPGQTPKETQYFGPGTRLLVL.

The V call is TRBV3-1 (or the pseudogene TRBV3-2), the J call TRBJ1-4; D might be TRBD1 (5 bases). The CDR3 covers 18 residues. The germline V gene encodes CDR1 LGHDT and CDR2 YNNKEL (reference sequence). The V end lost 0 bases, the J end lost 2 bases, and 16 bases lay between the germline ends. CDR3 sequence: CASSQELGGGGTNEKLFF. CDR3 bases: TGTGCCAGCAGCCAAGAGTTGGGAGGCGGGGGGACTAATGAAAAACTGTTTTTT.

This rearrangement joins TRBV10-1 to TRBJ2-3; the D gene is possibly TRBD2 (6 bases). V lost 6 bases and J 0 bases, leaving 16 bases between the germline ends. Germline loops: CDR1 WNHNN, CDR2 SYGVQD (reference sequence). The length of the CDR3 is 16 residues. The CDR3 DNA reads as TGCGCCAGCAGCGATTCCGGGACTGTTAGCACAGATACGCAGTATTTT. It specifies CASSDSGTVSTDTQYF.

The chain employs TRBV5-1 and TRBJ2-1; TRBD2 matches at 7 bases. The V gene end was trimmed by 1 base and the J gene end by 3 bases; junction bases not matched to a gene: 10. This CDR3 has 17 amino acids. Germline V lookup: CDR1 SGHRS, CDR2 YFSETQ. This CDR3 is CASSLFFRSGYYNEQFF. In DNA form, the CDR3 reads TGCGCCAGCAGCTTGTTCTTCCGTAGCGGGTACTACAATGAGCAGTTCTTC.

The chain links TRBV4-2 to TRBJ2-7, with D perhaps matching TRBD2 (5 bases). Trimming cost V 1 base and J 0 bases, with 19 bases left between them. CDR1 is LGHNA, CDR2 YNFKEQ, per germline. The CDR3 has 18 residues. Here the CDR3 reads CASSQGVTGYLLSYEQYF. CDR3 sequence (DNA): TGTGCCAGCAGCCAAGGGGTAACGGGATATCTCCTCTCCTACGAGCAGTACTTC.

The chain is built from TRBV9 and TRBJ2-3, with D maybe TRBD2 (5 bases). Germline V lookup: CDR1 SGDLS, CDR2 YYNGEE. The V and J ends lost 6 bases and 2 bases respectively, with 7 bases between them. The CDR3 length is 12 residues. The CDR3 nucleotides read TGTGCCAGCACTAGCCTCACAGATACGCAGTATTTT. It encodes CASTSLTDTQYF.

This clone occurred a few times. The chain has TRBV7-3 and TRBJ2-1; 7 nucleotides line up with TRBD1. CDR3 length: 15 amino acids. Germline V CDR1 and CDR2: SGHTA, FQGTGA. V lost 5 bases and J lost 3; bases outside the gene matches: 7. The CDR3 nucleotides read TGTGCCAGCAGCCCTACAAGGGACAGCTACAATGAGCAGTTCTTC. Translating gives CASSPTRDSYNEQFF.

This rearrangement joins TRBV28 to TRBJ1-1, with D possibly being TRBD1 (6 bases). This CDR3 region has 15 residues. CDR1 is MDHEN and CDR2 is SYDVKM in the germline V gene. The germline V and J ends were trimmed by 1 base and 5 bases, with 14 bases remaining between them. The CDR3 DNA sequence: TGTGCCAGCAGTTTATCCCTAGGGGGAAGAACTGAAGCTTTCTTT. Its protein is CASSLSLGGRTEAFF. Drawing the rest from reference TRBV28 and TRBJ1-1, the complete variable domain is DVKVTQSSRYLVKRTGEKVFLECVQDMDHENMFWYRQDPGLGLRLIYFSYDVKMKEKGDIPEGYSVSREKKERFSLILESASTNQTSMYLCASSLSLGGRTEAFFGQGTRLTVV.

Only one count was recorded for this clone. This rearrangement joins TRBV21-1 to TRBJ1-6; TRBD1, the table's D call, lacks a check against the DNA. TRBV21-1 is an annotated pseudogene. The CDR3 is made up of 16 amino acids. The CDR3 reads CASSKKGHQHNSPLHF. In DNA form, the CDR3 reads TGTGCCAGCAGCAAAAAGGGGCACCAGCATAATTCACCCCTCCACTTT.

The chain recombines TRBV3-1 (or the pseudogene TRBV3-2) with TRBJ2-2, with a weak D call TRBD1 (5 bases). The CDR3 runs to 15 residues. Germline CDR1 reads LGHDT; CDR2 reads YNNKEL (reference sequence). The V end was cut by 3 bases, the J end by 0 bases, with 8 bases between. The CDR3 DNA is TGTGCCAGCAGCCAGACAGAGTCGAACACCGGGGAGCTGTTTTTT. Translation: CASSQTESNTGELFF.

The chain carries TRBV11-1 and TRBJ2-2; D may be TRBD1 (6 bases). The V gene's germline CDR1 is SGHAT and CDR2 FQDESV (reference sequence). V was cut by 5 bases and J by 7 bases, with 11 bases left in between. CDR3 length equals 13 residues. CDR3 bases: TGTGCCAGCAGCCCTAGACAGGTCGGGGAGCTGTTTTTT. This codes for CASSPRQVGELFF.

V is TRBV28 and J is TRBJ1-5; a possible D gene is TRBD1 (5 bases). Germline V gene data show CDR1 as MDHEN and CDR2 as SYDVKM. With 6 bases removed from V and 3 bases from J, the gap between germline ends came to 9 bases. The CDR3 consists of 13 residues. CDR3 protein: CASRRDFNQPQHF. CDR3 bases: TGTGCCAGCAGACGGGACTTCAATCAGCCCCAGCATTTT.

The chain employs TRBV7-9 and TRBJ2-1, with 13 bases aligning to TRBD2. From germline, CDR1 is SEHNR and CDR2 FQNEAQ (reference sequence). This CDR3 comprises 18 residues. V lost 5 bases, J lost 9 bases, and 16 bases stayed unmatched. For the CDR3, the DNA is TGTGCCAGCAGCGGACGGACTAGCGGGAGTCCCGTTGCGGGTGAGCAGTTCTTC. This encodes CASSGRTSGSPVAGEQFF.

The gene calls are TRBV19 and TRBJ1-5, with a weak D call TRBD1 (5 bases). In germline, CDR1 is LNHDA, CDR2 SQIVND (reference sequence). This CDR3 is built from 15 residues. Trimming shortened V by 7 bases and J by 4 bases, and 17 bases separated the two germline ends. The DNA of the CDR3 is TGTGCCAGTACAAGACAGCAGGGTATTAATCAGCCCCAGCATTTT. As protein: CASTRQQGINQPQHF.

The CDR3 reads CATSRGLAANEQFF. DNA of the CDR3: TGTGCCACCAGTCGGGGACTAGCGGCAAATGAGCAGTTCTTC. The rearrangement uses TRBV19 and TRBJ2-1, with TRBD2 matching over 11 bases. CDR3 length: 14 amino acids. Germline V gives CDR1 LNHDA, CDR2 SQIVND (reference sequence). V shed 10 bases and J 7 bases; nucleotides not matched to a gene: 9.

This clone has just a few counts. The gene calls are TRBV4-1 and TRBJ2-2, with 7 bases that match TRBD2. The CDR3 has 19 amino acids. V lost 3 bases, J lost 5 bases, and 18 bases stayed unmatched. Per the germline V gene, CDR1 is MGHRA and CDR2 is YSYEKL. The CDR3 sequence is CASSHREINEGLWTGELFF. CDR3 DNA: TGCGCCAGCAGCCACCGGGAGATAAACGAGGGACTATGGACCGGGGAGCTGTTTTTT.

The V gene is TRBV28, the J gene TRBJ2-7; tentatively, D is TRBD2 (6 bases). The V gene's germline CDR1 is MDHEN and CDR2 SYDVKM. The V gene lost 5 bases and the J gene lost 2 bases, with 10 bases spanning the gap. The CDR3 length is 13 residues. CDR3 region: CASSPGGPYEQYF. For the CDR3, the DNA is TGTGCCAGCAGTCCCGGGGGTCCCTACGAGCAGTACTTC.